The clone carrying this T cell receptor (beta chain) was counted between two and nine times. The antigen remains undetermined. This CDR3 is 12 amino acids long. V lost 4 bases and J 4 bases, leaving 10 bases between the germline ends. CDR1 is SQVTM and CDR2 is ANQGSEA in the germline V gene. This sample stems from a study of response to subunit inactivated influenza vaccine. Study results and caveats: Seasonal influenza vaccination, on each occasion, was suggested by the authors to recruit few new T cells.

TCRdb passed the RT-PCR reads through MiXCR, listing each CDR3 protein once. The sample yields hundreds of thousands of distinct CDR3 sequences, approximately 12% seen once. The gene calls are TRBV29-1 and TRBJ1-2, with D hard to call. The material was PBMCs from blood, obtained on the day of vaccination. The clonotype was recovered from a man between 45 and 60 years old who received an inactivated influenza vaccine. CDR3 sequence (DNA): TGCAGCGTTGTTCCGGATTCCTATGGCTACACCTTC. It translates to CSVVPDSYGYTF.